This T cell receptor (beta chain) stems from a study of control samples from healthy donors and cancer patients. Profiling relied on immunoSEQ multiplex PCR, and the TCRdb table lists in-frame clones only, not all of them. Here the sample spans 75,000 to 100,000 clones, approximately 92% being singletons. The V end lost 3 bases, the J end lost 7 bases, and 9 bases lay between the germline ends. This CDR3 comprises 12 residues. The sample was blood. This rearrangement joins TRBV12-3 or TRBV12-4 to TRBJ1-1; no definite D call. This TCR came from a human donor in good health. The donor label of this sample is uncertain. CDR3 DNA sequence: TGTGCCAGCAGTTTTGTGAAGGGTGAAGCTTTCTTT. Translated: CASSFVKGEAFF.